This T cell receptor (beta chain) was observed in a study of CD8 T cells in ankylosing spondylitis. V shed 4 bases, J shed 6 bases, and the junction held 9 bases outside the gene matches. This CDR3 is 15 amino acids long. Germline lookup yields CDR1 SGHRS and CDR2 YFSETQ. This clonotype has a handful of counts. As yet, its antigen is unknown. General study results and limits: Previous work reported some of these motif variants in the synovial fluid and blood of reactive arthritis. What appeared characteristic of ankylosing spondylitis blood was a TCR beta motif of eight highly homologous variants. As reported, disease-linked clones showed significant enrichment in matched ankylosing spondylitis synovial fluid.

TCRdb reprocessed the 5' RACE reads with MiXCR, giving one entry per CDR3 protein. The sample records about 160,000 distinct CDR3 sequences, approximately 10% being singletons. The sequenced sample was blood, either unsorted or a sorted T cell fraction (not recorded which). The origin of this receptor is a female donor with ankylosing spondylitis or in good health (not recorded which). This chain connects TRBV5-1 to TRBJ2-1, with 8 positions matching TRBD2. This chain's CDR3 is CASSRRGELGNEQFF. Here the CDR3 DNA reads TGCGCCAGCAGCCGGCGGGGGGAGTTAGGCAATGAGCAGTTCTTC.